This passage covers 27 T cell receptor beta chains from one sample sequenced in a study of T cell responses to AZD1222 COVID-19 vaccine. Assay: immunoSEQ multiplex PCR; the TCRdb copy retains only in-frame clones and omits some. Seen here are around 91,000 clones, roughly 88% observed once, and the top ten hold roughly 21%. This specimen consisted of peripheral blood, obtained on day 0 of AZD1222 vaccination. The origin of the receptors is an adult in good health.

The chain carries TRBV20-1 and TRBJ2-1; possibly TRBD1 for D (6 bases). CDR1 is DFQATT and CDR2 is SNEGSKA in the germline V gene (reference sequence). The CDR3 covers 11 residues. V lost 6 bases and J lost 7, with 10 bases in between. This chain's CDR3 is CSASRGNEQFF. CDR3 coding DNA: TGCAGTGCATCAAGGGGGAATGAGCAGTTCTTC.

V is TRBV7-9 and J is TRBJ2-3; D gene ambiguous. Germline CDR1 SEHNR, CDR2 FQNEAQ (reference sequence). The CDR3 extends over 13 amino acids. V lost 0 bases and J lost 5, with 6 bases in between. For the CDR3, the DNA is TGTGCCAGCAGCTTAGCGTACGGAGATACGCAGTATTTT. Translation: CASSLAYGDTQYF. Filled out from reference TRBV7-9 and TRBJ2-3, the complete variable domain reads DTGVSQNPRHKITKRGQNVTFRCDPISEHNRLYWYRQTLGQGPEFLTYFQNEAQLEKSRLLSDRFSAERPKGSFSTLEIQRTEQGDSAMYLCASSLAYGDTQYFGPGTRLTVL.

CDR3 DNA sequence: TGCAGCGTTGAAACCGTCGCAGATACGCAGTATTTT. Translation gives CSVETVADTQYF. V usage is TRBV29-1 and J usage is TRBJ2-3; D unclear. The CDR3 has 12 amino acids. V lost 2 bases to trimming and J lost 4 bases, with 7 bases between them. Germline V gives CDR1 SQVTM, CDR2 ANQGSEA.

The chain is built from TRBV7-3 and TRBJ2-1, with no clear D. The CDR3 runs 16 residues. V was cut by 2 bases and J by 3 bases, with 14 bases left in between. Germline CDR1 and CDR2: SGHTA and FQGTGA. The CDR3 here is CASSLLVGVGYNEQFF. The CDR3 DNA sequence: TGTGCCAGCAGCTTATTGGTCGGAGTAGGCTACAATGAGCAGTTCTTC.

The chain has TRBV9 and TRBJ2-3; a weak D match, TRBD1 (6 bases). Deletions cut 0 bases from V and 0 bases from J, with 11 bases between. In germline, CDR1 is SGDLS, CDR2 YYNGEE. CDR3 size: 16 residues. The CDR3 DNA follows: TGTGCCAGCAGCGTAGAAGGGGGATCTAGCACAGATACGCAGTATTTT. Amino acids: CASSVEGGSSTDTQYF.

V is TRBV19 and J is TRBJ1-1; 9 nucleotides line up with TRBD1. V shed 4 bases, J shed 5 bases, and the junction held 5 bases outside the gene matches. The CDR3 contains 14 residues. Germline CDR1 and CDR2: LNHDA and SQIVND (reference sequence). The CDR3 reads CASSKGQGGTEAFF. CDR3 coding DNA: TGTGCCAGTAGTAAGGGACAGGGAGGGACTGAAGCTTTCTTT.

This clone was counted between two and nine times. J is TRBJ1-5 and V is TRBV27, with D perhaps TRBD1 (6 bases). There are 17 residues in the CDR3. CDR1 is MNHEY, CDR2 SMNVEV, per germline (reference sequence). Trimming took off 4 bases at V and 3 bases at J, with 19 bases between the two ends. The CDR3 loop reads CASSSLGDTGYNQPQHF. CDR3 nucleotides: TGTGCCAGCAGTTCCCTCGGGGACACCGGGTACAATCAGCCCCAGCATTTT.

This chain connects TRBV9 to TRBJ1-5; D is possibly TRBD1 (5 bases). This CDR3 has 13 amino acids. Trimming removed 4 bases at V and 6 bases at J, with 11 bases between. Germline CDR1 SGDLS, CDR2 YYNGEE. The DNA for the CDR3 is TGTGCCAGCAGCTCTTTGGGGGGTCAGCCCCAGCATTTT. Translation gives CASSSLGGQPQHF. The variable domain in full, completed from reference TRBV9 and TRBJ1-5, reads DSGVTQTPKHLITATGQRVTLRCSPRSGDLSVYWYQQSLDQGLQFLIQYYNGEERAKGNILERFSAQQFPDLHSELNLSSLELGDSALYFCASSSLGGQPQHFGDGTRLSIL.

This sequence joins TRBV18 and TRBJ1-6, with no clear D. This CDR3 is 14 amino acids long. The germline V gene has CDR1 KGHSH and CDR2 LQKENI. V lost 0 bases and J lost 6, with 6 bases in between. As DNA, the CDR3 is TGTGCCAGCTCACCACCTGCGAGTAATTCACCCCTCCACTTT. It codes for CASSPPASNSPLHF. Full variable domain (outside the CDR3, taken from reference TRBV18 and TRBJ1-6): NAGVMQNPRHLVRRRGQEARLRCSPMKGHSHVYWYRQLPEEGLKFMVYLQKENIIDESGMPKERFSAEFPKEGPSILRIQQVVRGDSAAYFCASSPPASNSPLHFGNGTRLTVT.

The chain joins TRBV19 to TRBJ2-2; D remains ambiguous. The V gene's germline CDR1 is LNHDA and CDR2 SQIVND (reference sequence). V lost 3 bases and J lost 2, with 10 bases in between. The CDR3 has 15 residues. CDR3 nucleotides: TGTGCCAGTAGTATGGGGTACACTAACACCGGGGAGCTGTTTTTT. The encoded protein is CASSMGYTNTGELFF. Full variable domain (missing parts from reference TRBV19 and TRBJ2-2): DGGITQSPKYLFRKEGQNVTLSCEQNLNHDAMYWYRQDPGQGLRLIYYSQIVNDFQKGDIAEGYSVSREKKESFPLTVTSAQKNPTAFYLCASSMGYTNTGELFFGEGSRLTVL.

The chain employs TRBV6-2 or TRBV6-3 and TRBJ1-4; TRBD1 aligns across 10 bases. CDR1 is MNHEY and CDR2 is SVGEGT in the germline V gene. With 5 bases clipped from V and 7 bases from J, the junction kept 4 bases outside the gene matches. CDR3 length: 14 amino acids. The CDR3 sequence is CASSRRDRGEKLFF. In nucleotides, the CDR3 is TGTGCCAGCAGTCGCCGGGACAGGGGTGAAAAACTGTTTTTT.

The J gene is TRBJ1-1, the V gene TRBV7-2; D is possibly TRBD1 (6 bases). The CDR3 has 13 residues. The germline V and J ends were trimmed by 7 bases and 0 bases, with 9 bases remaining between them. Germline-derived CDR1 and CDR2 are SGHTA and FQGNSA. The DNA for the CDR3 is TGTGCCAGCAAACGGGACATGAACACTGAAGCTTTCTTT. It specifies CASKRDMNTEAFF.

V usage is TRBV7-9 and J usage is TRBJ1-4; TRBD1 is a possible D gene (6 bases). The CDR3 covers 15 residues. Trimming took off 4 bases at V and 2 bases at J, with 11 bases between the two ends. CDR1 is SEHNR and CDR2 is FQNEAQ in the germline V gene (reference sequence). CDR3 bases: TGTGCCAGCAGCTCCGACAGGTGGACTAATGAAAAACTGTTTTTT. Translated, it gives CASSSDRWTNEKLFF.

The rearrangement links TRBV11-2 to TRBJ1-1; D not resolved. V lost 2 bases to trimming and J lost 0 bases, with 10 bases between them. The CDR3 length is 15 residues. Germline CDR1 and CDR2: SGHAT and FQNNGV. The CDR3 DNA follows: TGTGCCAGCAGCTTACCCCAGGCCTTGAACACTGAAGCTTTCTTT. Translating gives CASSLPQALNTEAFF.

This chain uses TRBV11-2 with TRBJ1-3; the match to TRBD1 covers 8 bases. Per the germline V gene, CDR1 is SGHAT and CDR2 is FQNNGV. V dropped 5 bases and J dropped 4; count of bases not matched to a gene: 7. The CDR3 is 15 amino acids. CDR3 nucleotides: TGTGCCAGCAGCCCCGGACAGGGCCGAGGAAACACCATATATTTT. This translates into CASSPGQGRGNTIYF. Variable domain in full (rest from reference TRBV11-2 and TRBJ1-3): EAGVAQSPRYKIIEKRQSVAFWCNPISGHATLYWYQQILGQGPKLLIQFQNNGVVDDSQLPKDRFSAERLKGVDSTLKIQPAKLEDSAVYLCASSPGQGRGNTIYFGEGSWLTVV.

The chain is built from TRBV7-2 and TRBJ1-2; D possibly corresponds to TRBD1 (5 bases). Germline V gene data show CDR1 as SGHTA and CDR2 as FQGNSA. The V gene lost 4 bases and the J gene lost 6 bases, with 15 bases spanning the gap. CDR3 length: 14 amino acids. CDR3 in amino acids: CASSWTRLKDGYTF. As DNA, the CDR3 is TGTGCCAGCAGCTGGACACGTCTGAAGGATGGCTACACCTTC.

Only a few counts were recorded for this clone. The CDR3 loop is CASSQGWNTGELFF. The CDR3 DNA reads as TGTGCCAGCAGCCAGGGGTGGAACACCGGGGAGCTGTTTTTT. The chain carries TRBV5-4 and TRBJ2-2; D is perhaps TRBD1 (6 bases). There are 14 residues in the CDR3. Germline-derived CDR1 and CDR2 are SGHNT and YYREEE (reference sequence). Trimming took off 4 bases at V and 1 base at J, with 8 bases between the two ends.

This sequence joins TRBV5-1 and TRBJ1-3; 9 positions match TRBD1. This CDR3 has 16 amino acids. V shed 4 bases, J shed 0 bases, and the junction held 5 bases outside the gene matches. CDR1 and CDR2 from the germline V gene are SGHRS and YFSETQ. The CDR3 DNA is TGCGCCAGCAGCGGGGACAGGGCATACTCTGGAAACACCATATATTTT. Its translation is CASSGDRAYSGNTIYF.

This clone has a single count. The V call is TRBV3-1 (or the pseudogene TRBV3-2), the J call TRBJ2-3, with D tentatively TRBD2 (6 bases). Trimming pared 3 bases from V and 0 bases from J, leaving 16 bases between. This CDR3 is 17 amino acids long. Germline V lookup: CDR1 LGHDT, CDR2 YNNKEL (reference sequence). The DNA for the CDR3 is TGTGCCAGCAGCCATACGGCGGCGGGGCGGAGCACAGATACGCAGTATTTT. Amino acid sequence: CASSHTAAGRSTDTQYF.

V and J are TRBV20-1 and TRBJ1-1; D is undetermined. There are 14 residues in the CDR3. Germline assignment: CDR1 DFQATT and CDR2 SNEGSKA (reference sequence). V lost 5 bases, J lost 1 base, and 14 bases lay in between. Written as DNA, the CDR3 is TGCAGTGCTGGTGGGGAGGTGAGGAACACTGAAGCTTTCTTT. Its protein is CSAGGEVRNTEAFF.

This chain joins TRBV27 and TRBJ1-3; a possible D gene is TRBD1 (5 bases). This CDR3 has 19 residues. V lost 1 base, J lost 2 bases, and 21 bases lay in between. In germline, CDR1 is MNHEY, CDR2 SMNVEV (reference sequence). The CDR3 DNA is TGTGCCAGCAGTTTATTTCCACAGCAGTCTGGGACGGCTGGAAACACCATATATTTT. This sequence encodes CASSLFPQQSGTAGNTIYF.

CDR3 bases: TGTGCCAGCAGGGCGGGGGTAAATACCTACGAGCAGTACTTC. Amino acid sequence: CASRAGVNTYEQYF. The chain links TRBV6-5 to TRBJ2-7; TRBD2 matches 7 bases. The CDR3 extends over 14 amino acids. V was pared by 6 bases and J by 2 bases, with 7 bases of the junction left unmatched. The V gene's germline CDR1 is MNHEY and CDR2 SVGAGI.

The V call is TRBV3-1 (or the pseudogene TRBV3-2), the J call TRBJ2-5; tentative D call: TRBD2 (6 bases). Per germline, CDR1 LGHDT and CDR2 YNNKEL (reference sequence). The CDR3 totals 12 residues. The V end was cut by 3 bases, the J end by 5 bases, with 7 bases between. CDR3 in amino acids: CASSQGGETQYF. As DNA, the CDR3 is TGTGCCAGCAGCCAGGGGGGTGAGACCCAGTACTTC.

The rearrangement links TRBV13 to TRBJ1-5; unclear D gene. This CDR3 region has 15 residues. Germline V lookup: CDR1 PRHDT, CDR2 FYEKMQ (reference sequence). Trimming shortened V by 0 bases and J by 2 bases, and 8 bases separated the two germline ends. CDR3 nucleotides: TGTGCCAGCAGCTTAGGTCAGCCCGGCAATCAGCCCCAGCATTTT. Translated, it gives CASSLGQPGNQPQHF.

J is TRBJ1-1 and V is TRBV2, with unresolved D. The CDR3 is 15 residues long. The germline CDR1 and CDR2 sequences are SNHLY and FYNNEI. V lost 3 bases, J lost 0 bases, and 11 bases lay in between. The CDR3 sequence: CASSDLRAVNTEAFF. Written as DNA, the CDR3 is TGTGCCAGCAGTGATTTAAGGGCGGTGAACACTGAAGCTTTCTTT.

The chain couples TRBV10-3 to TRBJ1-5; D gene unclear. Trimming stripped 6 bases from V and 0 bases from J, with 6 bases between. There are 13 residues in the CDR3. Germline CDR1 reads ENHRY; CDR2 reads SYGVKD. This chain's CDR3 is CAIRVDSNQPQHF. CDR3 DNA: TGTGCCATCAGGGTCGATAGCAATCAGCCCCAGCATTTT.

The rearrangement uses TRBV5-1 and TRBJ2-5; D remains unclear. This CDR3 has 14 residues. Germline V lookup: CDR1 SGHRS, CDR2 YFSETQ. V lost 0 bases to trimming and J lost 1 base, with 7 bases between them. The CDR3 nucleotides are TGCGCCAGCAGCTTGGAGCGCAGCCAAGAGACCCAGTACTTC. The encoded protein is CASSLERSQETQYF.